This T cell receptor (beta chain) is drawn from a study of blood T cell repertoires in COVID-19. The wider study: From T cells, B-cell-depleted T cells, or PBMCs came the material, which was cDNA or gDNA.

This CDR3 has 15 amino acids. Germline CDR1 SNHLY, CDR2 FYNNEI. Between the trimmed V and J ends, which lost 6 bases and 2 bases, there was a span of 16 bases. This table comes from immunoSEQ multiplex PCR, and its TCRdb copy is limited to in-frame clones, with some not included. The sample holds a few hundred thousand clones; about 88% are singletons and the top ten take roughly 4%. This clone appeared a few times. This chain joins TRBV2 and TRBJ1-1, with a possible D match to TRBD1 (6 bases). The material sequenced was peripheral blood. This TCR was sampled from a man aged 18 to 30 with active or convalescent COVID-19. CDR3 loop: CASRENSGVNTEAFF. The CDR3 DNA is TGTGCCAGCAGAGAAAACTCAGGGGTTAACACTGAAGCTTTCTTT. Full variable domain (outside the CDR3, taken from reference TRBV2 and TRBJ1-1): EPEVTQTPSHQVTQMGQEVILRCVPISNHLYFYWYRQILGQKVEFLVSFYNNEISEKSEIFDDQFSVERPDGSNFTLKIRSTKLEDSAMYFCASRENSGVNTEAFFGQGTRLTVV.